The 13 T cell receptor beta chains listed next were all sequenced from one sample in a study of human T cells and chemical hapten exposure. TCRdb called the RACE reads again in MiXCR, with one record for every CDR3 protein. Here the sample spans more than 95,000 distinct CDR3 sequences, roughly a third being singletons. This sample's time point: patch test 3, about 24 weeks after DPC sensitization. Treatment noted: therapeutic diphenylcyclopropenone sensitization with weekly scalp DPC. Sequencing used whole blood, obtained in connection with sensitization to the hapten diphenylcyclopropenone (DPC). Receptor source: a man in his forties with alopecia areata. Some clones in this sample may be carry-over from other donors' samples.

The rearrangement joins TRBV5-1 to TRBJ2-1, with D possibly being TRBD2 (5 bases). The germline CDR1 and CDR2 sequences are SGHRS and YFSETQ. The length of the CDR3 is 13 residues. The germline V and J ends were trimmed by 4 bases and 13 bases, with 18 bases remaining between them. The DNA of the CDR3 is TGCGCCAGCAGCGAAGCAACCCCGGGGATCCAGTTCTTC. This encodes CASSEATPGIQFF.

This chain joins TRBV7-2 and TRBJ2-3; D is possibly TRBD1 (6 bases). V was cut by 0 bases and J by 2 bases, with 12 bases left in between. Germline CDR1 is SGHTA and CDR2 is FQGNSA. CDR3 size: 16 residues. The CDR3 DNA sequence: TGTGCCAGCAGCTTAGCGGGGGCAGGGCCCACAGATACGCAGTATTTT. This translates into CASSLAGAGPTDTQYF.

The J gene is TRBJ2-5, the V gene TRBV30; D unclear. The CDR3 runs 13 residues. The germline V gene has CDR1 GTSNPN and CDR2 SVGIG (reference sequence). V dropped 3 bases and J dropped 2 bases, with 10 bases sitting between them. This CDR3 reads CAWRGGKQETQYF. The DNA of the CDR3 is TGTGCCTGGAGGGGTGGGAAACAAGAGACCCAGTACTTC.

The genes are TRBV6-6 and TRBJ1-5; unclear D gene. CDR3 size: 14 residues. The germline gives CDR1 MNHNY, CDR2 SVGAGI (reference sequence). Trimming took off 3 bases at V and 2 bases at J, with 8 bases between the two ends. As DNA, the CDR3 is TGTGCCAGCAGTTATAAGCTAGGCAATCAGCCCCAGCATTTT. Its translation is CASSYKLGNQPQHF.

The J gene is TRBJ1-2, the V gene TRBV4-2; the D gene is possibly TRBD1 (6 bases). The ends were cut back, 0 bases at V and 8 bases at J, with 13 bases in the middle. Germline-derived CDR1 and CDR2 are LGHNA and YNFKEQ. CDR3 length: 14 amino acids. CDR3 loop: CASSQERGQPGYTF. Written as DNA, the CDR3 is TGTGCCAGCAGCCAAGAACGGGGACAACCGGGCTACACCTTC.

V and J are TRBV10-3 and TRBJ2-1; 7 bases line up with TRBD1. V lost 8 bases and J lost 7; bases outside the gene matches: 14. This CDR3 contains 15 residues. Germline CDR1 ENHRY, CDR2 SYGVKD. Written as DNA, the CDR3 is TGTGCCATCGAGGGGGCCAGGGGATCCCCTAATGAGCAGTTCTTC. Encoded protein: CAIEGARGSPNEQFF.

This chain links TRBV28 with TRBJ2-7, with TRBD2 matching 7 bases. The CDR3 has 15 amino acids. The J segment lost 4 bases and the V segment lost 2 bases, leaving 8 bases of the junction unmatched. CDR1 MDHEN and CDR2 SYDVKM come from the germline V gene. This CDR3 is CASSLGGDRNYEQYF. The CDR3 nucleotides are TGTGCCAGCAGTTTAGGGGGGGATCGGAATTACGAGCAGTACTTC. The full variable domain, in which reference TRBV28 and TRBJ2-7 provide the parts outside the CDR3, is DVKVTQSSRYLVKRTGEKVFLECVQDMDHENMFWYRQDPGLGLRLIYFSYDVKMKEKGDIPEGYSVSREKKERFSLILESASTNQTSMYLCASSLGGDRNYEQYFGPGTRLTVT.

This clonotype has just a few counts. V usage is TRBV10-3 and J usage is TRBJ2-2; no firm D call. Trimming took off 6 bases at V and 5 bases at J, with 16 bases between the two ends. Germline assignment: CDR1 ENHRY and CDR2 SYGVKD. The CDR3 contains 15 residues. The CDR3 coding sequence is TGTGCCATCAGGCCCAATGGGGTTAGGACCGGGGAGCTGTTTTTT. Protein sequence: CAIRPNGVRTGELFF.

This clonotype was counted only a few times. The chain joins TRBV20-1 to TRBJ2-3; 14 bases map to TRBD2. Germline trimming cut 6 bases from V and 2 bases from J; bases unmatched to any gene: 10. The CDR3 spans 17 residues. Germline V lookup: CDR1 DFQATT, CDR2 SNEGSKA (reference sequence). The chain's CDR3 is CSATGLAGGPLTDTQYF. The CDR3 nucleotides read TGCAGTGCAACCGGACTAGCGGGAGGCCCGCTCACAGATACGCAGTATTTT.

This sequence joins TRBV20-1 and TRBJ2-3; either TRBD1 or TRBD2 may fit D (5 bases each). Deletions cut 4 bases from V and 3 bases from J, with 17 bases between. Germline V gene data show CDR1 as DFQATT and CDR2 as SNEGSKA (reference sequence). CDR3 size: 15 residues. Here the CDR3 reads CSATGTDYRTDTQYF. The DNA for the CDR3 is TGCAGTGCTACCGGGACCGATTACCGGACAGATACGCAGTATTTT.

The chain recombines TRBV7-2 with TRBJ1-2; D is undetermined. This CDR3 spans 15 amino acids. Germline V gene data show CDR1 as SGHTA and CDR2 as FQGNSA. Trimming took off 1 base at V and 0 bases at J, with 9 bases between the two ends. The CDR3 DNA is TGTGCCAGCAGCTTAGTGTCAGAAGCTAACTATGGCTACACCTTC. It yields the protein CASSLVSEANYGYTF. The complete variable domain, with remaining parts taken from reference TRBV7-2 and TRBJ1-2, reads GAGVSQSPSNKVTEKGKDVELRCDPISGHTALYWYRQSLGQGLEFLIYFQGNSAPDKSGLPSDRFSAERTGGSVSTLTIQRTQQEDSAVYLCASSLVSEANYGYTFGSGTRLTVV.

DNA of the CDR3: TGTGCCAGCAGCCAAGATGTGGGGGCCGGGCAGCCCCAGCATTTT. Translated: CASSQDVGAGQPQHF. The V call is TRBV3-1, the J call TRBJ1-5; the D gene is possibly TRBD1 (6 bases). The germline V gene encodes CDR1 LGHDT and CDR2 YNNKEL (reference sequence). The CDR3 loop spans 15 amino acids. Trimming pared 0 bases from V and 7 bases from J, leaving 13 bases between.

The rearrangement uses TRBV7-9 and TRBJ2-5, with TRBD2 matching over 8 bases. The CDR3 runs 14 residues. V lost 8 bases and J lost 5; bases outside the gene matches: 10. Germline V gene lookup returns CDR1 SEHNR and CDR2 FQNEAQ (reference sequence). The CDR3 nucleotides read TGTGCCAGCCGGGGGGGCGCGGTTTCGGAGACCCAGTACTTC. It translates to CASRGGAVSETQYF.